Below, one TCR beta chain is given with its context. What it binds is not known. All TCR cDNA molecules were individually tagged with a unique molecular identifier. One entry per CDR3 protein, called by TCRdb with MiXCR from the 5' RACE reads. The sample consists of approximately 94,000 distinct CDR3 sequences, approximately 4% of them appearing once. This sample is part of a study of spatial heterogeneity in lung cancer. Study summary: From matched bulk RNA-seq came a T cell module score, which showed a strong correlation with TCR transcript counts in tumor regions.

Whole-study findings and limits: Expanded intratumoral alpha and beta TCR counts tracked tumor mutation counts.

This sample's time point: sample taken at primary tumor resection. Whole RNA obtained from tumor, nontumor lung or frozen PBMC underwent sequencing without sorting. This TCR came from a male donor with early-stage non-small cell lung cancer. The specimen was lung tumor tissue, collected at surgery.

The CDR3 DNA follows: TGTGCCAGCAGCTTAACCAGGGAGAGTACCGAGCAGTACTTC. Protein product: CASSLTRESTEQYF. The chain carries TRBV7-9 and TRBJ2-7; perhaps D is TRBD1 or TRBD2 (5 bases each). This CDR3 contains 14 residues. The germline V gene encodes CDR1 SEHNR and CDR2 FQNEAQ (reference sequence). Trimming removed 2 bases from V and 6 bases from J, with 14 bases in between.